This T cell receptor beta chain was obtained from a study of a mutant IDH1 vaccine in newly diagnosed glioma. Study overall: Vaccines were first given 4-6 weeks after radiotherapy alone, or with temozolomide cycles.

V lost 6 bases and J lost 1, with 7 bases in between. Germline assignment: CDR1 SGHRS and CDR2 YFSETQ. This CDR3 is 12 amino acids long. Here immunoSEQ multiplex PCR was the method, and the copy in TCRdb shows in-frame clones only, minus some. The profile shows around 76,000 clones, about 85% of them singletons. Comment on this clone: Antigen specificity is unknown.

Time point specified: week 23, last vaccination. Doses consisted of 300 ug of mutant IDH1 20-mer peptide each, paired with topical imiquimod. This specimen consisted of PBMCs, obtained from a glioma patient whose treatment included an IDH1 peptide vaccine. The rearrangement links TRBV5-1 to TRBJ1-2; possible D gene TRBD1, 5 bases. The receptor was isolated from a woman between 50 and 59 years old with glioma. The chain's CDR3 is CASTDSNYGYTF. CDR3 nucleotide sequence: TGCGCCAGCACAGACAGTAACTATGGCTACACCTTC.